This TCR beta chain is from a study of blood T cell repertoires in COVID-19 (dated by TCRdb to about 2020). The study in broad terms: Collaborator samples came from the United States, Italy and Spain and covered acute and convalescent phases of COVID-19. Nearly every sample came with metadata listing a de-identified subject ID, COVID-19 status, age in years and sex. The material from the prospective study consisted of cDNA or gDNA derived from T cells, B-cell-depleted T cells, or PBMCs. The samples were drawn from the first 160 participants of the ongoing ImmuneRACE study and from under 1,500 subjects provided by 6 global collaborators. The repertoires were made available in a free public database intended to serve as a resource for research on the immune response to SARS-CoV-2. Where HLA class I and class II types were available, the types were taken from metadata supplied by the sample provider, not from assay-based typing. Deeply sampled blood TCRbeta repertoires from subjects exposed to, actively infected with, or recovered from COVID-19 were included in the dataset. Findings and caveats that apply to the study as a whole: Clinical and demographic metadata were provided uncurated, with the amount varying by source and participant.

Participants in the prospective study were enrolled through a virtual design, were aged about 18 to 100 years, and lived in roughly 24 United States geographic areas. In the prospective study, cohorts were assigned on the basis of participant-reported clinical history obtained from a screening survey and a study questionnaire. Mobile phlebotomists in the prospective study collected whole blood, serum and a nasopharyngeal or oropharyngeal swab from every participant. Additional blood draws and questionnaires over an approximately 2-month period could optionally be provided by prospective study participants. Before DNA extraction, blood samples from the prospective study were shipped at room temperature or frozen. With respect to this clone: Its specific antigen is unknown. Base quality data are lacking; no much larger clone is found one base away.

The immunoSEQ Assay, a bias-controlled multiplex PCR, was used to amplify TCRbeta CDR3 regions from genomic DNA. The study's processing was this. The number of nucleated cells in each sample was estimated by amplification of reference gene primers within the assay. Sequence reads were collapsed and filtered to measure the absolute abundance of every unique TCRbeta CDR3 rearrangement. For each sample, productive Simpson clonality was calculated by taking the square root of Simpson's diversity index across productive rearrangements. TCRdb mirrors the immuneACCESS table, restricted to in-frame sequences. Some clones are absent from its copies; in checked studies, under half trace to an unresolved V gene, and the reason for the others is unknown. That table gives V, J and clone size, and the DNA gave D and trimming. The sample table shows a few hundred thousand clones, and around 84% are seen once. Approximately 4.3% of the sample lies in the top ten.

The CDR3 contains 13 residues, cysteine and phenylalanine counted. Of the read, only the CDR3 DNA is kept; its 39 bases are in frame from base 1. From a lookup of the germline V gene, CDR1 and CDR2 are SGHRS and YFSETQ. Cut back by 0 bases and 0 bases, the V and J ends lie 3 bases apart. The sample was PBMCs or T cells enriched from blood (not recorded which). The chain is encoded by TRBV5-1 joined to TRBJ1-1; the D gene assignment is ambiguous. The source is a man in his thirties or forties with acute COVID-19. The CDR3 region reads CASSLVLNTEAFF. The nucleotides are TGCGCCAGCAGCTTGGTCTTGAACACTGAAGCTTTCTTT.